These T cell receptor beta chains were read from a single sample in a study of shared clonotypes between healthy human individuals. This table comes from immunoSEQ multiplex PCR, and its TCRdb copy is limited to in-frame clones, with some not included. The sample lists 2 million to 3 million clones, roughly 92% occurring once. Sequences were obtained from naive CD4+ T cells sorted from blood. Source of these receptors: a man aged 18 to 30 in good health. The CDR3 runs from the conserved cysteine through the conserved F or W. D genes are given only for firm matches. Size values are once, few and many counts, or a class for expanded clones, and some rows have none.

size | J | length | D | V | DNA | CDR3
NA | TRBJ2-7 | 13 | TRBD2 | TRBV19 | TGTGCTAGTAGTTTGGGGGAGGGCTACGAGCAGTACTTC | CASSLGEGYEQYF
NA | TRBJ2-7 | 15 | TRBD2 | TRBV7-9 | TGTGCCAGCAACAAACTCCCAGGACTAGCGGGAAAGCAGTACTTC | CASNKLPGLAGKQYF
NA | TRBJ1-4 | 16 | TRBD1 | TRBV5-1 | TGCGCCAGCAGCTCGAGGCCGGGACAGGGGAGTGAAAAACTGTTTTTT | CASSSRPGQGSEKLFF
NA | TRBJ2-3 | 19 | TRBD2 | TRBV4-1 | TGCGCCAGCAGCCAAGAGCGACGGCGAGGGACTAGCATTGCAGATACGCAGTATTTT | CASSQERRRGTSIADTQYF
NA | TRBJ1-1 | 15 | TRBD1 | TRBV5-8 | TGTGCCAGCAGCTTCCGGGACAGGGTTCGACCTGAAGCTTTCTTT | CASSFRDRVRPEAFF
NA | TRBJ1-2 | 14 | NA | TRBV5-1 | TGCGCCAGCAGACGGGACGGGAAGAACTATGGCTACACCTTC | CASRRDGKNYGYTF
NA | TRBJ2-7 | 18 | NA | TRBV23-1 | TGCGCCAGCAGTCAATCTTTTTCCGAAAGGACACCAGACTACGAGCAGTACTTC | CASSQSFSERTPDYEQYF
NA | TRBJ2-3 | 16 | NA | TRBV18 | TGTGCCAGCTCACCACGTCAACTAGCAATGCGAGATACGCAGTATTTT | CASSPRQLAMRDTQYF
NA | TRBJ1-5 | 15 | NA | TRBV6-4 | TGTGCCAGCAGTGACCGGGGTAATCGCAATCAGCCCCAGCATTTT | CASSDRGNRNQPQHF
NA | TRBJ2-7 | 14 | NA | TRBV6-6 | TGTGCCAGCAAGCACTCTGAGGGGGGTGGCGAGCAGTACTTC | CASKHSEGGGEQYF
NA | TRBJ2-1 | 12 | NA | TRBV6-6 | TGTGCCAGCACCAAACGTAGAGATGAGCAGTTCTTC | CASTKRRDEQFF
NA | TRBJ2-1 | 11 | NA | TRBV11-2 | TGTGCCAGCAGCTTAGCGTATGAGCAGTTCTTC | CASSLAYEQFF
NA | TRBJ2-3 | 17 | TRBD1 | TRBV28 | TGTGCCAGCAGTTTATCAGGCTGGGGACAGGGCACAGATACGCAGTATTTT | CASSLSGWGQGTDTQYF
NA | TRBJ1-1 | 15 | NA | TRBV15 | TGTGCCACCAGCAGCCAGGGGATTGGGAACACTGAAGCTTTCTTT | CATSSQGIGNTEAFF
few | TRBJ1-1 | 13 | NA | TRBV29-1 | TGCAGCGTCTCGACGGCAATGAACACTGAAGCTTTCTTT | CSVSTAMNTEAFF
once | TRBJ1-2 | 13 | NA | TRBV7-9 | TGTGCCAGCAGCGAGACAGCGGTCTATGGCTACACCTTC | CASSETAVYGYTF
once | TRBJ2-7 | 17 | TRBD1 | TRBV5-1 | TGCGCCAGCAGCTGGGCCCGACAGGGGGCAATTGGATACGAGCAGTACTTC | CASSWARQGAIGYEQYF
NA | TRBJ2-2 | 16 | NA | TRBV5-1 | TGCGCCAGCAGCTACGAGGGACTGGCGAACACCGGGGAGCTGTTTTTT | CASSYEGLANTGELFF
NA | TRBJ2-5 | 18 | TRBD2 | TRBV5-1 | TGCGCCAGCAGCCCCGGACTAGCGGGAGCCATGGGACAAGAGACCCAGTACTTC | CASSPGLAGAMGQETQYF
NA | TRBJ2-5 | 15 | NA | TRBV4-1 | TGCGCCAGCAGCCCCGTTTTGGGTACCCAAGAGACCCAGTACTTC | CASSPVLGTQETQYF
once | TRBJ2-4 | 15 | NA | TRBV19 | TGTGCCAGTAGTCGGAGAGGTGTAGGGGTAAACATTCAGTACTTC | CASSRRGVGVNIQYF
NA | TRBJ2-1 | 15 | NA | TRBV7-9 | TGTGCCAGCAGCTTACGAGGGGACTCTTTGAATGAGCAGTTCTTC | CASSLRGDSLNEQFF
once | TRBJ1-5 | 13 | TRBD1 | TRBV18 | TGTGCCAGCTCGGAGACAGGGAATCAGCCCCAGCATTTT | CASSETGNQPQHF
NA | TRBJ2-7 | 15 | TRBD1 | TRBV9 | TGTGCCAGCAGCGTAACCGGGACAGGACAGTACGAGCAGTACTTC | CASSVTGTGQYEQYF
NA | TRBJ2-1 | 11 | NA | TRBV12-5 | TGTGCTAGCGCCCTGTTCAATGAGCAGTTCTTC | CASALFNEQFF
NA | TRBJ1-2 | 16 | TRBD1 | TRBV5-6 | TGTGCCAGCAGCTTGGCTAGGAGGGGGCGTATTTATGGCTACACCTTC | CASSLARRGRIYGYTF
NA | TRBJ2-5 | 13 | NA | TRBV5-1 | TGCGCCAGCAGCCAGCGGGACCAAGAGACCCAGTACTTC | CASSQRDQETQYF
NA | TRBJ1-3 | 16 | TRBD1 | TRBV5-1 | TGCGCCAGCAGCTCTGGACAGGGGGCTACTGGAAACACCATATATTTT | CASSSGQGATGNTIYF
NA | TRBJ2-3 | 16 | NA | TRBV6-6 | TGTGCCAGCAGTTACTCTGGGACTCCCACCACAGATACGCAGTATTTT | CASSYSGTPTTDTQYF
NA | TRBJ2-1 | 14 | NA | TRBV5-4 | TGTGCCAGCACCTCTATGAGCTCCTACAATGAGCAGTTCTTC | CASTSMSSYNEQFF
NA | TRBJ2-2 | 15 | NA | TRBV5-8 | TGTGCCAGCAGCTTGGCCTTACCGGCTAGGGGGGAGCTGTTTTTT | CASSLALPARGELFF
NA | TRBJ2-1 | 17 | TRBD2 | TRBV27 | TGTGCCAGCAGTTTATTCGCGGGGGGGCGCACCTACAATGAGCAGTTCTTC | CASSLFAGGRTYNEQFF
few | TRBJ1-4 | 12 | NA | TRBV4-1 | TGCGCCAGCAGCCTTCCTAATGAAAAACTGTTTTTT | CASSLPNEKLFF
once | TRBJ1-1 | 16 | TRBD1 | TRBV10-3 | TGTGCCATCAGGAGAACGGAGGGACAGGGGAAAACTGAAGCTTTCTTT | CAIRRTEGQGKTEAFF
NA | TRBJ2-7 | 13 | NA | TRBV30 | TGTGCCTGGACCCCCCCAGGGCCCTACGAGCAGTACTTC | CAWTPPGPYEQYF
NA | TRBJ1-2 | 15 | NA | TRBV7-2 | TGTGCCAGCAGCATCTCGAATACTGCAAACTATGGCTACACCTTC | CASSISNTANYGYTF
NA | TRBJ1-4 | 15 | TRBD1 | TRBV5-1 | TGCGCCAGCAGCTCGAGGGACAGGGGAAATGAAAAACTGTTTTTT | CASSSRDRGNEKLFF
NA | TRBJ2-7 | 16 | TRBD2 | TRBV9 | TGTGCCAGCAGCGTAGGCCCCAGCGGGGGCTCCTACGAGCAGTACTTC | CASSVGPSGGSYEQYF
NA | TRBJ2-1 | 14 | TRBD1 | TRBV29-1 | TGCAGCGTGGGACCGGGGACAGGGAACGGTGAGCAGTTCTTC | CSVGPGTGNGEQFF
NA | TRBJ2-3 | 15 | NA | TRBV7-2 | TGTGCCAGCAGCTTAGATGGAGTCCCCACAGATACGCAGTATTTT | CASSLDGVPTDTQYF
NA | TRBJ1-4 | 14 | NA | TRBV30 | TGTGCCTGGAGTGTAGCGAAGTTTAATGAAAAACTGTTTTTT | CAWSVAKFNEKLFF
NA | TRBJ1-2 | 16 | TRBD1 | TRBV19 | TGTGCCAGTAGTATCCCCGGACAGGGAACGTGGTATGGCTACACCTTC | CASSIPGQGTWYGYTF
NA | TRBJ2-5 | 16 | TRBD1 | TRBV5-1 | TGCGCCAGCAGCAGCGCCGGGACAGGGGTGGGAGAGACCCAGTACTTC | CASSSAGTGVGETQYF
once | TRBJ2-7 | 12 | NA | TRBV11-2 | TGTGCCAGCAGTTCCATTTACTACGAGCAGTACTTC | CASSSIYYEQYF
few | TRBJ1-1 | 12 | NA | TRBV30 | TGTGCCTGGACAGACAAGAACACTGAAGCTTTCTTT | CAWTDKNTEAFF
NA | TRBJ2-7 | 14 | TRBD1 | TRBV5-1 | TGCGCCAGCAGCGCTGGGACAGGGGGAAACGAGCAGTACTTC | CASSAGTGGNEQYF
NA | TRBJ2-2 | 12 | NA | TRBV4-1 | TGCGCCAGCAGCCAAGATCGTCCCGGGCTGTTTTTT | CASSQDRPGLFF